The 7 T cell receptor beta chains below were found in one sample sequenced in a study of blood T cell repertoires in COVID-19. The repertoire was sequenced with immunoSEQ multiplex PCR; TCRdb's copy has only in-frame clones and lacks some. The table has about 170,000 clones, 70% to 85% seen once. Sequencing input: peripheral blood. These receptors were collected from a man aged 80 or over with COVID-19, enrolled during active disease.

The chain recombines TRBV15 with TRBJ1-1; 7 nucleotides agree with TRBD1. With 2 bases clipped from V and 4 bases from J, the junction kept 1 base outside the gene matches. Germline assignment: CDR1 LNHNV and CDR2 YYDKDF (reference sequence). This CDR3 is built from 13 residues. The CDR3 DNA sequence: TGTGCCACCAGCAGAAAGGGGGCCACTGAAGCTTTCTTT. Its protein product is CATSRKGATEAFF.

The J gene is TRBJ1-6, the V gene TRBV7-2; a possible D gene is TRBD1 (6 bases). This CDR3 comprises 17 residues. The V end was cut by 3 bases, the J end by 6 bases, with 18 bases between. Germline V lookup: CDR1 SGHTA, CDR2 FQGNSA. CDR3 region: CASSLEAGAMINSPLHF. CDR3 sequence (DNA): TGTGCCAGCAGCTTGGAGGCGGGGGCAATGATTAATTCACCCCTCCACTTT.

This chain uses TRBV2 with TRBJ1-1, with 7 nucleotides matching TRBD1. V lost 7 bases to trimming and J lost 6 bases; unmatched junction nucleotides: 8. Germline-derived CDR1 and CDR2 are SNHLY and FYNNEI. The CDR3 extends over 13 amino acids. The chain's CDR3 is CASIRTGVAEAFF. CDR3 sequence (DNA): TGTGCCAGCATTAGAACAGGGGTAGCTGAAGCTTTCTTT.

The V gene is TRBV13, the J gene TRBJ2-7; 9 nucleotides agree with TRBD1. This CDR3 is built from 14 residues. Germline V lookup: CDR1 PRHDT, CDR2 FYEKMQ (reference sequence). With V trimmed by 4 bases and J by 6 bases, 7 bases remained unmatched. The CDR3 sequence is CASSSRDRESEQYF. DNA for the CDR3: TGTGCCAGCAGCTCCCGGGACAGGGAGAGCGAGCAGTACTTC.

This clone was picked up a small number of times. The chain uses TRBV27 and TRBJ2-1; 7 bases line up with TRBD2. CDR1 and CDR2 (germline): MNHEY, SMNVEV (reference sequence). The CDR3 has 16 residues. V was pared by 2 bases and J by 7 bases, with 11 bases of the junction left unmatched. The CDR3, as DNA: TGTGCCAGCAGTTTAAAATATCCTAGCGGTGGAAATGAGCAGTTCTTC. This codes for CASSLKYPSGGNEQFF.

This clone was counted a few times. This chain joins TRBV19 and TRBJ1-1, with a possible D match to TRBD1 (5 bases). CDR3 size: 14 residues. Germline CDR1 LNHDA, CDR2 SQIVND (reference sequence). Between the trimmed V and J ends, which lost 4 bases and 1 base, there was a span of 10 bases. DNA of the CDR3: TGTGCCAGTAGTAGCTACAGGACGAACACTGAAGCTTTCTTT. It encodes CASSSYRTNTEAFF.

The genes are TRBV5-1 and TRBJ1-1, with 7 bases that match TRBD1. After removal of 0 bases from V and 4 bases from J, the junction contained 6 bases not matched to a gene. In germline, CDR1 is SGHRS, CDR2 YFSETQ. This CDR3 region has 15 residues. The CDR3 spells CASSLEAGGFTEAFF. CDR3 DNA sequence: TGCGCCAGCAGCTTGGAGGCAGGGGGATTCACTGAAGCTTTCTTT.